One T cell receptor beta chain is described in this entry. The CDR3 has 14 residues. Per germline, CDR1 SGHRS and CDR2 YFSETQ. J lost 7 bases, V lost 4 bases, and 8 bases had no gene match. The data were produced by immunoSEQ multiplex PCR, yet TCRdb's version contains in-frame clones alone and is incomplete. The table lists approximately 32,000 clones, 82% of them singletons. This sample is drawn from a study of PD-L1 blockade in urothelial cancer. Across the study: Males with bladder-origin urothelial cancer made up about 90% of the roughly 29 patients. Patients had received 0 to 3 prior chemotherapy regimens. The authors examined blood 3 weeks (second dose) and 6 weeks after treatment start.

This chain uses TRBV5-1 with TRBJ2-1; the match to TRBD2 covers 7 bases. The receptor's source is a man in his 70s with urothelial cancer. Sequenced material: PBMCs, taken around atezolizumab (anti-PD-L1) treatment. The DNA of the CDR3 is TGCGCCAGCAGCCCGCTGGATAGCGGGAATGAGCAGTTCTTC. Amino acids: CASSPLDSGNEQFF.